These 14 T cell receptor beta chains were sequenced from one sample in a study of OX40 agonist ivuxolimab in advanced cancers. Clones were sequenced by immunoSEQ multiplex PCR, and TCRdb holds only the in-frame ones, with some missing. This table has some 75,000 clones, over 75% appearing once. This specimen consisted of CD4+ or CD8+ T cells sorted from blood, obtained in a trial of the OX40 agonist ivuxolimab. The receptors originated from an adult with an advanced solid tumor such as melanoma, head and neck, liver or kidney cancer.

The rearrangement joins TRBV9 to TRBJ2-7; 8 positions agree with TRBD2. The CDR3 has 16 residues. Trimming at V came to 0 bases and at J to 3 bases, leaving 8 bases not matched to a gene. Per germline, CDR1 SGDLS and CDR2 YYNGEE. DNA for the CDR3: TGTGCCAGCAGCGTAGTGGGTAGCGGGGTTGACTACGAGCAGTACTTC. Amino acids: CASSVVGSGVDYEQYF.

The chain is built from TRBV14 and TRBJ1-6, with 9 bases matching TRBD1. J was trimmed by 10 bases and V by 2 bases; bases with no gene match: 0. Germline V gene sequence: CDR1 SGHDN, CDR2 FVKESK. This CDR3 is built from 13 residues. The CDR3: CASSQTGGSPLHF. The CDR3 nucleotides are TGTGCCAGCAGCCAAACAGGGGGCTCACCCCTCCACTTT.

V usage is TRBV30 and J usage is TRBJ1-3; D gene ambiguous. Per the germline V gene, CDR1 is GTSNPN and CDR2 is SVGIG (reference sequence). Trimming cost V 7 bases and J 9 bases, with 16 bases left between them. The CDR3 is 12 amino acids. In DNA, the CDR3 is TGTGCCTTCCGATCCTGGGGAGGCACCATATATTTT. It is translated as CAFRSWGGTIYF.

The V and J genes are TRBV10-3 and TRBJ2-2; the match to TRBD1 covers 8 bases. The germline V gene has CDR1 ENHRY and CDR2 SYGVKD. The J segment lost 6 bases and the V segment lost 11 bases, leaving 20 bases of the junction unmatched. The CDR3 has 17 amino acids. CDR3: CALSGGQGNSRSGELFF. The CDR3 bases are TGTGCCTTATCGGGCGGACAGGGCAATTCCAGATCCGGGGAGCTGTTTTTT.

This sequence joins TRBV6-5 and TRBJ2-1; a weak D match, TRBD2 (6 bases). V dropped 4 bases and J dropped 6 bases, with 16 bases sitting between them. This CDR3 is built from 15 residues. Germline assignment: CDR1 MNHEY and CDR2 SVGAGI. CDR3 DNA sequence: TGTGCCAGCAGTTCTCGGGGGAGTGGGAGCAATGAGCAGTTCTTC. Translated, it gives CASSSRGSGSNEQFF.

To note about this clone: It is unclear where the CDR3 begins or ends on the DNA, so no DNA is shown, and the CDR3 is as TCRdb lists it. The chain has TRBV21-1 and TRBJ1-1; the table's D call, TRBD1, has no DNA check behind it. TRBV21-1 is labeled a pseudogene. With termini counted, the CDR3 has 15 amino acids. The CDR3 loop is CASSKKWGQGTEAFF.

V usage is TRBV30 and J usage is TRBJ2-5; D remains unclear. The V end was cut by 4 bases, the J end by 5 bases, with 17 bases between. Germline-derived CDR1 and CDR2 are GTSNPN and SVGIG (reference sequence). The CDR3 is made up of 14 amino acids. CDR3 loop: CAWTLGSHRETQYF. CDR3 coding DNA: TGTGCCTGGACCTTAGGGTCCCATAGGGAGACCCAGTACTTC.

Worth noting for this clone: In the same sample, other DNA sequences code for this CDR3. This rearrangement joins TRBV29-1 to TRBJ2-5; D assignment may be TRBD1 or TRBD2 (5 bases each). The ends were cut back, 4 bases at V and 5 bases at J, with 11 bases in the middle. The CDR3 extends over 12 amino acids. CDR1 is SQVTM, CDR2 ANQGSEA, per germline. For the CDR3, the DNA is TGCAGCGTTGGGCCAGGGACGGAGACCCAGTACTTC. The encoded protein is CSVGPGTETQYF.

This rearrangement joins TRBV19 to TRBJ1-5; 7 bases fit TRBD1. The CDR3 has 16 amino acids. After removal of 2 bases from V and 5 bases from J, the junction contained 9 bases not matched to a gene. CDR1 and CDR2 (germline): LNHDA, SQIVND (reference sequence). CDR3: CASSILPGTAYQPQHF. The DNA of the CDR3 is TGTGCCAGTAGTATACTGCCGGGGACAGCCTATCAGCCCCAGCATTTT.

The chain is built from TRBV7-2 and TRBJ1-4, with D possibly matching TRBD1 (6 bases). Trimming removed 5 bases at V and 6 bases at J, with 13 bases between. Looked up from germline, CDR1 is SGHTA and CDR2 is FQGNSA. This CDR3 is 14 amino acids long. CDR3 loop: CASSGGRGDEKLFF. Written as DNA, the CDR3 is TGTGCCAGCAGCGGAGGCAGGGGCGATGAAAAACTGTTTTTT.

CDR3 nucleotides: TGTGCCTGGAGACAGGGGATCTACTATGGCTACACCTTC. This sequence encodes CAWRQGIYYGYTF. The gene calls are TRBV30 and TRBJ1-2; 7 bases map to TRBD1. This CDR3 contains 13 residues. Germline trimming cut 3 bases from V and 3 bases from J; bases unmatched to any gene: 4. Germline V gives CDR1 GTSNPN, CDR2 SVGIG (reference sequence).

This chain joins TRBV7-6 and TRBJ2-3; 7 nucleotides agree with TRBD2. CDR3 length: 15 amino acids. In germline, CDR1 is SGHVS, CDR2 FNYEAQ. Trimming at V came to 5 bases and at J to 1 base, leaving 6 bases not matched to a gene. CDR3 nucleotide sequence: TGTGCCAGCAGCGCTCGGAGCGGGGGCACAGATACGCAGTATTTT. It specifies CASSARSGGTDTQYF.

V and J are TRBV10-3 and TRBJ2-7; 11 positions match TRBD1. Germline V gives CDR1 ENHRY, CDR2 SYGVKD. V was clipped by 3 bases and J by 5 bases; unmatched bases: 6. This CDR3 is 15 amino acids long. CDR3 in DNA: TGTGCCATCAGTGAAGGTGGGACAGGGGGTGACGAGCAGTACTTC. The encoded protein is CAISEGGTGGDEQYF.

This clone was recorded a few times. This chain uses TRBV15 with TRBJ2-7, with 10 bases aligning to TRBD2. V shed 1 base and J 4 bases; nucleotides not matched to a gene: 7. This CDR3 region has 16 residues. Germline CDR1 reads LNHNV; CDR2 reads YYDKDF (reference sequence). The CDR3 nucleotides are TGTGCCACCAGCAGAGTTTCTAGCGGGGGAAGATACGAGCAGTACTTC. Translated, it gives CATSRVSSGGRYEQYF.